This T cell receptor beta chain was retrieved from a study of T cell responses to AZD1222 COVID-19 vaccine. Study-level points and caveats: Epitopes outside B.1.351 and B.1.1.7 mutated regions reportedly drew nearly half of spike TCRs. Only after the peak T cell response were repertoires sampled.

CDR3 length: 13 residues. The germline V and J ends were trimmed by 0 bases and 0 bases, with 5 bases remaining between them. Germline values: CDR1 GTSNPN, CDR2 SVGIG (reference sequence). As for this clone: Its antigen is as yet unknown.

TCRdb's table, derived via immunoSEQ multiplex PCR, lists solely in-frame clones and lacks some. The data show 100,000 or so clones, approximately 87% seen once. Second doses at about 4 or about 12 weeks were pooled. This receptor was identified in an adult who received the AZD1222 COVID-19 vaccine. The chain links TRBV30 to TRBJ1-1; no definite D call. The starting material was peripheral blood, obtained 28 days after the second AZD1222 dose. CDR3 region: CAWSVSVNTEAFF. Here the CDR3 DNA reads TGTGCCTGGAGTGTTTCAGTGAACACTGAAGCTTTCTTT.